Listed here are 22 T cell receptor beta chains from one sample, sequenced in a study of cytomegalovirus exposure and HLA in healthy donors. The study ran its PCR with 60 Vbeta and 13 Jbeta primers. Assay used: immunoSEQ multiplex PCR; TCRdb lists only in-frame clones, some missing. Of approximately 120,000 clones listed, approximately 81% are singletons. Sample: PBMCs. These receptors were taken from a woman under 40 in good health and CMV-seronegative.

The chain combines TRBV5-1 with TRBJ2-3, with D possibly TRBD2 on 6 matching bases. The CDR3 extends over 14 amino acids. Looked up from germline, CDR1 is SGHRS and CDR2 is YFSETQ. V lost 8 bases to trimming and J lost 6 bases, with 19 bases between them. CDR3 coding DNA: TGCGCCAGTGTGCTGGGGGGAGTGGGCGATACGCAGTATTTT. It is translated as CASVLGGVGDTQYF.

This chain joins TRBV30 and TRBJ2-7; D gene uncertain. V was pared by 2 bases and J by 7 bases, with 9 bases between. Germline CDR1 reads GTSNPN; CDR2 reads SVGIG (reference sequence). The CDR3 has 11 residues. The CDR3 sequence is CAWSSSVEQYF. CDR3 bases: TGTGCCTGGAGTTCCTCTGTAGAGCAGTACTTC.

This chain joins TRBV19 and TRBJ2-1; D is possibly TRBD2 (5 bases). Germline values: CDR1 LNHDA, CDR2 SQIVND (reference sequence). The CDR3 length is 12 residues. CDR3 DNA: TGTGCTCTCCGGAGGCTGGACAATGAGCAGTTCTTC. As protein: CALRRLDNEQFF.

V and J are TRBV29-1 and TRBJ2-3; D gene uncertain. The CDR3 sequence is 14 residues long. Trimming took 0 bases from V and 6 from J, leaving 13 bases between them. From germline, CDR1 is SQVTM and CDR2 ANQGSEA. In nucleotides, the CDR3 is TGCAGCGTTGAAGACCAATCAGGTGGGGATACGCAGTATTTT. Encoded protein: CSVEDQSGGDTQYF.

The sample holds a few counts of this clone. The V and J genes are TRBV7-9 and TRBJ1-4, with a weak D call TRBD1 (5 bases). Germline assignment: CDR1 SEHNR and CDR2 FQNEAQ (reference sequence). V was trimmed by 3 bases and J by 14 bases, leaving 19 bases between them. The CDR3 covers 14 residues. The CDR3, as DNA: TGTGCCAGCAGCTTTCCGGGGGAGGCCCCGGGGCTGTTTTTT. Its translation: CASSFPGEAPGLFF.

The chain joins TRBV29-1 to TRBJ1-1; tentatively, D is TRBD1 (5 bases). The germline V gene has CDR1 SQVTM and CDR2 ANQGSEA. V lost 4 bases, J lost 6 bases, and 9 bases lay in between. The CDR3 loop spans 11 amino acids. The CDR3 here is CSVARQSEAFF. CDR3 DNA: TGCAGCGTTGCCAGACAGTCTGAAGCTTTCTTT.

The chain has TRBV30 and TRBJ1-6, with D perhaps matching TRBD1 (6 bases). Per germline, CDR1 GTSNPN and CDR2 SVGIG (reference sequence). V was shortened by 1 base and J by 7 bases, with 17 bases between the two germline ends. The CDR3 length is 16 residues. The CDR3, as DNA: TGTGCCTGGAGTGGGGCATATACAGGGCCGAATTCACCCCTCCACTTT. Its protein is CAWSGAYTGPNSPLHF. Combining the CDR3 with reference TRBV30 and TRBJ1-6 gives the whole variable domain SQTIHQWPATLVQPVGSPLSLECTVEGTSNPNLYWYRQAAGRGLQLLFYSVGIGQISSEVPQNLSASRPQDRQFILSSKKLLLSDSGFYLCAWSGAYTGPNSPLHFGNGTRLTVT.

V and J are TRBV5-4 and TRBJ2-7; 10 bases align to TRBD2. This CDR3 comprises 14 residues. Germline CDR1 reads SGHNT; CDR2 reads YYREEE (reference sequence). Losses at the gene ends were 2 bases for V and 4 bases for J; bases not matched to a gene: 3. The CDR3 nucleotides are TGTGCCAGCAGCTTCCAGCGGGGGGGATACGAGCAGTACTTC. As protein: CASSFQRGGYEQYF. The full variable domain, with the rest looked up from reference TRBV5-4 and TRBJ2-7, is ETGVTQSPTHLIKTRGQQVTLRCSSQSGHNTVSWYQQALGQGPQFIFQYYREEENGRGNFPPRFSGLQFPNYSSELNVNALELDDSALYLCASSFQRGGYEQYFGPGTRLTVT.

The chain couples TRBV7-9 to TRBJ2-7, with 8 bases aligning to TRBD2. V lost 8 bases, J lost 4 bases, and 10 bases stayed unmatched. The germline V gene has CDR1 SEHNR and CDR2 FQNEAQ (reference sequence). The length of the CDR3 is 14 residues. The CDR3 sequence: CASCHSGTFYEQYF. The CDR3 bases are TGTGCCAGCTGTCATAGCGGGACTTTTTACGAGCAGTACTTC.

This chain uses TRBV5-1 with TRBJ2-2; no reliable D call. Germline values: CDR1 SGHRS, CDR2 YFSETQ. This CDR3 spans 14 amino acids. V dropped 1 base and J dropped 3 bases, with 7 bases sitting between them. The CDR3 protein is CASSLSVDTGELFF. The CDR3 DNA sequence: TGCGCCAGCAGCTTGAGCGTCGACACCGGGGAGCTGTTTTTT.

The chain is built from TRBV7-9 and TRBJ2-5; D is unclear. The closer fit of TRBJ2-7 to the DNA end suggests the J call may be wrong. The CDR3 totals 12 residues. Per the germline V gene, CDR1 is SEHNR and CDR2 is FQNEAQ (reference sequence). CDR3 protein: CASSLPSYEQYF. The CDR3 DNA is TGTGCCAGCAGCTTACCTTCCTACGAGCAGTACTTC.

A remark on this clone: An end of the junction differs from the germline gene, which may be a read error. This chain uses TRBV5-4 with TRBJ2-3, with 7 bases identical to TRBD1. The CDR3 contains 15 residues. Germline V gives CDR1 SGHNT, CDR2 YYREEE (reference sequence). CDR3 sequence: CASRLGQTFTDTQYF. The CDR3 coding sequence is TGTGCCAGCAGGTTGGGACAGACCTTCACAGATACGCAGTATTTT.

V gene TRBV5-1 combines with J gene TRBJ2-4; D may be TRBD1 (5 bases). Germline loops: CDR1 SGHRS, CDR2 YFSETQ. CDR3 length: 14 amino acids. Trimming took 1 base from V and 5 from J, leaving 10 bases between them. The CDR3 nucleotides are TGCGCCAGCAGCTTGAGCCCCAGGGAAAACATTCAGTACTTC. Protein: CASSLSPRENIQYF.

The rearrangement links TRBV25-1 to TRBJ1-4, with D uncertain. CDR1 and CDR2 from the germline V gene are MGHDK and SYGVNS. The CDR3 is made up of 15 amino acids. Trimming left V 2 bases short and J 5 bases short, with 12 bases between. CDR3 nucleotides: TGTGCCAGCAGTGAAGTTGGGTCAGGAAATGAAAAACTGTTTTTT. Residues: CASSEVGSGNEKLFF.

The chain uses TRBV2 and TRBJ2-1, with 9 bases aligning to TRBD2. This CDR3 is 15 amino acids long. Unmatched junction bases numbered 5, after V lost 6 bases and J lost 2 bases. The germline CDR1 and CDR2 sequences are SNHLY and FYNNEI. CDR3 in DNA: TGTGCCAGCAGGAACCTAGCGGGAACCTACAATGAGCAGTTCTTC. Residues: CASRNLAGTYNEQFF.

The gene calls are TRBV5-4 and TRBJ2-7; no definite D call. Trimming cost V 4 bases and J 2 bases, with 10 bases left between them. CDR1 and CDR2 from the germline V gene are SGHNT and YYREEE (reference sequence). The CDR3 is made up of 13 amino acids. The CDR3 DNA reads as TGTGCCAGCAGCCCCCAGCAGGCCTACGAGCAGTACTTC. It codes for CASSPQQAYEQYF.

The chain is built from TRBV6-1 and TRBJ2-2; tentative D call: TRBD1 (6 bases). The CDR3 is 14 residues long. Trimming removed 9 bases from V and 2 bases from J, with 13 bases in between. Germline-derived CDR1 and CDR2 are MNHNS and SASEGT. The CDR3, as DNA: TGTGCCAGTCGGCAGGGGTTTAACACCGGGGAGCTGTTTTTT. Its translation: CASRQGFNTGELFF.

V is TRBV28 and J is TRBJ1-1; 12 nucleotides match TRBD1. The length of the CDR3 is 15 residues. Germline loops: CDR1 MDHEN, CDR2 SYDVKM. The V gene end was trimmed by 6 bases and the J gene end by 8 bases; junction bases not matched to a gene: 10. CDR3 sequence: CASSSAGTGGSEAFF. CDR3 nucleotides: TGTGCCAGCAGCTCGGCCGGGACAGGGGGCTCCGAAGCTTTCTTT.

This chain joins TRBV29-1 and TRBJ2-1; 8 bases are shared with TRBD2. The CDR3 sequence is 13 residues long. Trimming removed 6 bases from V and 0 bases from J; junction bases left unmatched: 1. CDR1 and CDR2 (germline): SQVTM, ANQGSEA. This CDR3 reads CSVGGVSYNEQFF. CDR3 nucleotides: TGCAGCGTCGGGGGGGTCTCCTACAATGAGCAGTTCTTC.

The chain couples TRBV28 to TRBJ2-7; D is uncertain. Germline lookup yields CDR1 MDHEN and CDR2 SYDVKM. V dropped 5 bases and J dropped 5 bases, with 7 bases sitting between them. This CDR3 has 11 amino acids. CDR3 bases: TGTGCCAGCAGTCTCAGGAACGAGCAGTACTTC. Its translation is CASSLRNEQYF.

The rearrangement uses TRBV15 and TRBJ1-2, with D possibly TRBD1 on 5 matching bases. The CDR3 contains 16 residues. Trimming removed 3 bases from V and 9 bases from J, with 23 bases in between. Germline lookup yields CDR1 LNHNV and CDR2 YYDKDF (reference sequence). The CDR3: CATSSISSGGRLSYTF. The CDR3 region has the DNA TGTGCCACCAGCAGTATATCCTCGGGGGGTAGGCTAAGCTACACCTTC.

The gene calls are TRBV19 and TRBJ2-1; D gene uncertain. V was cut by 2 bases and J by 7 bases, with 15 bases left in between. Germline V gene sequence: CDR1 LNHDA, CDR2 SQIVND (reference sequence). The CDR3 is made up of 15 amino acids. As DNA, the CDR3 is TGTGCCAGTAGTATATCCGTGCCTGGGCCAAATGAGCAGTTCTTC. Encoded protein: CASSISVPGPNEQFF.